Shown below are 2 T cell receptor beta chains from a single sample sequenced in a study of CD8+CD57+ T cells in acquired aplastic anemia (dated by TCRdb to the late 2010s). The patients picked for sequencing were ones in whom flow cytometry had shown an expansion of CD8+CD57+ cells. The sample was run on an Illumina HiSeq 2000. Profiling of TCR beta VDJ combinations and CDR3 sequences used genomic DNA as the template. Starting from the raw public reads, TCRdb applied fastp trimming at Q25, assembled clones with MiXCR and retained in-frame beta chains. Duplicate CDR3 protein sequences are folded into a single record with the most common DNA and genes. This sample lists about half a million distinct CDR3 sequences; around 30% were detected once. In total, the top ten clones hold less than 0.85% of the sample. The specimen sequenced was sorted CD4+, CD8+, or CD8+CD57+ T cells (not recorded which) from PBMCs. The receptor set was obtained from a human donor with aplastic anemia.

On this clonotype itself: Possible read error: a much larger clone is one base away. In DNA, the CDR3 is TGCAGTGCTGGAGACAGGGGGCAGGGTTCACCCCTCCACTTT. The encoded protein is CSAGDRGQGSPLHF. V usage is TRBV20-1 and J usage is TRBJ1-6; TRBD1 agrees at 10 bases. CDR1 and CDR2 (germline): DFQATT, SNEGSKA (reference sequence). The CDR3 has 14 residues.

This chain links TRBV10-3 with TRBJ1-5; D perhaps matches TRBD1 (5 bases). Germline V lookup: CDR1 ENHRY, CDR2 SYGVKD. V gave up 6 bases and J gave up 14 bases, with 23 bases separating them. This CDR3 is built from 14 residues. Here the CDR3 DNA reads TGTGCCATCAGCTCGACTAGCGGGGCAATCTACGAGCATTTT. This codes for CAISSTSGAIYEHF.